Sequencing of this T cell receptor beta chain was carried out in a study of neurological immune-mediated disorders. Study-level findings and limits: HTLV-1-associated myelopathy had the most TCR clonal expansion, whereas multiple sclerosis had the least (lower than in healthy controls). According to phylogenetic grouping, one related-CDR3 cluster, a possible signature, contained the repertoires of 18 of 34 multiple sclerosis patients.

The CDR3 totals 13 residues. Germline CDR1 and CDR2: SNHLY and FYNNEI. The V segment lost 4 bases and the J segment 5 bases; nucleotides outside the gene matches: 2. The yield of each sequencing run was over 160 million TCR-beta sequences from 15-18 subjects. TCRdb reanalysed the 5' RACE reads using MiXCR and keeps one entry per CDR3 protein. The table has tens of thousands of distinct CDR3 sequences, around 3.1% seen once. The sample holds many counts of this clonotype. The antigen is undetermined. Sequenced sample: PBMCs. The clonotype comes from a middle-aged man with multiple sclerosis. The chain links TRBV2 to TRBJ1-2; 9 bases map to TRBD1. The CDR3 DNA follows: TGTGCCAGCAGTGCGACAGGGGGGTATGGCTACACCTTC. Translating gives CASSATGGYGYTF.